This T cell receptor (beta chain) comes out of a study of tumor-infiltrating lymphocytes in primary liver carcinoma. The wider study: With diameters of about 4 to 11 cm, tumors were stage T1-T3 N0M0. Productive TCRbeta read counts per sample ran from roughly 3.6 to 7.5 million and were similar across tissue types. Study-level findings and limits: Tumor tissue displayed a significantly greater top-250-clone fraction than blood (p = 0.039). Being bulk and unsorted, samples allowed no CD4+ and CD8+ repertoire comparison.

V was pared by 8 bases and J by 3 bases, with 7 bases of the junction left unmatched. The germline gives CDR1 SQVTM, CDR2 ANQGSEA. This CDR3 has 13 amino acids. A few counts support this clonotype. Its antigen is as yet unknown. cDNA specific to TCR beta was made from about 0.45 ug of total RNA, with a constant-region primer employed for priming. For TCR beta, libraries were produced by three nested multiplex PCR rounds using slightly modified ARM-PCR. Each of the first two PCR rounds ran approximately 10 cycles with TRBV1-TRBV30 forward and C-beta reverse primers. TCRdb reanalysed the multiplex PCR reads using MiXCR and keeps one entry per CDR3 protein. Among 180,000 or so distinct CDR3 sequences listed, about 60% were seen once. Unsorted whole blood supplied the blood RNA, and germline DNA was isolated too.

The clonotype comes from a man in his forties with primary liver carcinoma and hepatitis B virus infection. The sample taken for sequencing was peripheral blood. The chain uses TRBV29-1 and TRBJ2-7; 10 bases agree with TRBD1. CDR3 sequence: CSISGTGDYEQYF. DNA of the CDR3: TGCAGCATCTCCGGGACAGGGGACTACGAGCAGTACTTC.